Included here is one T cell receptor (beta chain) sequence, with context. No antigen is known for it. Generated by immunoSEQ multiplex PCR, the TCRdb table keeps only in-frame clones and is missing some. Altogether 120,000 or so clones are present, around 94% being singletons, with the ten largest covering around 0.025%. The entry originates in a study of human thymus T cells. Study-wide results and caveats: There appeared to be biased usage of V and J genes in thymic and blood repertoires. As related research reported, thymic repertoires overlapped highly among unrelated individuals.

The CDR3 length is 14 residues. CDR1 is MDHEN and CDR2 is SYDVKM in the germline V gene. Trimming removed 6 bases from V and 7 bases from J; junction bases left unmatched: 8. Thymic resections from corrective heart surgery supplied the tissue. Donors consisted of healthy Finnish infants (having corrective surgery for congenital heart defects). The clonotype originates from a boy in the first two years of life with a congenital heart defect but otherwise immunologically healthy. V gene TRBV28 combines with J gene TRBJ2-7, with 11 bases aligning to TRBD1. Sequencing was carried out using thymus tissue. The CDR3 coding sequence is TGTGCCAGCAGCCGGGACAGGGGGTTCCGGGAGCAGTACTTC. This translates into CASSRDRGFREQYF.